This record covers a single T cell receptor beta chain. Its specific antigen is unknown. No quality values exist for individual bases; no much larger clone is one base distant. This entry belongs to a study of blood T cell repertoires in COVID-19 (dated by TCRdb to 2018 to 2020). About the study as a whole: Samples covering the acute and convalescent phases of COVID-19 were provided by collaborators in the United States, Italy and Spain. Samples were obtained from the ongoing ImmuneRACE study (first 160 participants) and from 1,200 or so subjects provided by 6 global collaborators. The dataset comprised deeply sampled blood TCRbeta repertoires from subjects exposed to, actively infected with, or recovered from COVID-19. Where available, HLA class I and class II types were taken from metadata supplied by the sample provider and were not determined by assay-based typing. The prospective study material was composed of cDNA or gDNA derived from T cells, B-cell-depleted T cells, or PBMCs. The repertoires were made available in a free public database intended to serve as a resource for research on the immune response to SARS-CoV-2. A de-identified subject ID, COVID-19 status, age in years and sex were almost always included in the sample metadata.

The immunoSEQ Assay, a bias-controlled multiplex PCR, was used to amplify TCRbeta CDR3 regions from genomic DNA. The published analysis was carried out like this. The number of nucleated cells in each sample was estimated by amplification of reference gene primers within the assay. To quantify the absolute abundance of each unique TCRbeta CDR3 rearrangement, sequence reads were collapsed and filtered. For each sample, productive Simpson clonality was calculated as the square root of Simpson's diversity index over productive rearrangements. TCRdb holds this immuneACCESS table with in-frame rearrangements only. Some clones are missing; in checked studies, unresolved V genes explain under half, and the rest has no known cause. V and J calls plus clone size are reproduced from that table; the DNA served to infer D and trimming. In all, the sample holds about 330,000 clones, and more than 75% of those were seen once. The ten most abundant clones make up 4% of the sample.

Trimming costs V 6 bases and J 4 bases, and their ends lie 18 bases apart. The CDR3 goes from the cysteine to the phenylalanine over 15 residues. Here the CDR3 DNA is all that survives: 45 bases in frame from base 1. The germline V gene encodes CDR1 LNHDA and CDR2 SQIVND (reference sequence). Each collaborating institution followed its own protocols to collect whole blood in K2EDTA tubes. Collaborator samples were shipped for TCRbeta analysis as frozen whole blood, isolated PBMCs, or DNA extracted from either sample type. The paper as a whole reports these results and caveats: How much clinical and demographic metadata was included differed by source and by participant, and the metadata was provided uncurated.

Sequenced input: peripheral blood. The sequence was obtained from a woman aged 45-65 years with active or convalescent COVID-19. This receptor chain uses TRBV19 and TRBJ1-2; a confident D gene designation cannot be given. The DNA sequence is TGTGCCAGTAGCGTCAATGACCGAGGGATCTATGGCTACACCTTC. The encoded protein is CASSVNDRGIYGYTF.